This T cell receptor beta chain stems from a study of beta chain features in type 1 diabetes. On this clone: No antigen is known for it.

Investigators reverse transcribed all isolated RNA, so they sequenced expressed TCRB transcripts. Clones were read by immunoSEQ multiplex PCR, and TCRdb kept only the in-frame ones, dropping some. The top ten clones hold approximately 0.02% of a sample with roughly 730,000 clones, around an eighth of them seen once. Study-wide results and limits: Among all four CD4+ subsets, Type 1 diabetes patients had TCRB CDR3s that were moderately but significantly shorter.

Sequencing used naive CD4+ T cells from blood. The TCR comes from a man aged 18 to 29 with type 1 diabetes.

The CDR3 sequence: CASSYAGRGIYGYTF. In DNA form, the CDR3 reads TGTGCCAGCAGTTACGCCGGCAGGGGAATCTATGGCTACACCTTC. J is TRBJ1-2 and V is TRBV6-5, with D possibly TRBD1 on 6 matching bases. Trimming took 2 bases from V and 4 from J, leaving 14 bases between them. CDR3 length: 15 residues. From germline, CDR1 is MNHEY and CDR2 SVGAGI.